The rows below give T cell receptor beta chains drawn from one sample of a study of cytomegalovirus exposure and HLA in healthy donors. Sequencing was performed with immunoSEQ multiplex PCR; in TCRdb, only in-frame clones are kept and a portion is missing. The sample lists about 37,000 clones, roughly 79% occurring once. Sequencing used PBMCs. Receptors originate from a woman aged 40 to 50 in good health and CMV-seronegative. CDR3s include the opening cysteine and the closing phenylalanine or tryptophan. Each record gives: CDR3 DNA, CDR3 protein, D gene, V gene, clone size, J gene. The D gene is left open where the match is weak. The size of a clone is reported for some rows only, either as once, few or many, or as a class for expanded clones.

cdr3_nt: TGTGCCAGCGCGGCGGGGGACGCCTACGAGCAGTACTTC
cdr3_aa: CASAAGDAYEQYF
d_call: TRBD2
v_call: TRBV6-6
clone_size: -
j_call: TRBJ2-7

cdr3_nt: TGCAGCGTTGGGGGGCAGGGAAAGGGGGAGACCCAGTACTTC
cdr3_aa: CSVGGQGKGETQYF
d_call: -
v_call: TRBV29-1
clone_size: -
j_call: TRBJ2-5

cdr3_nt: TGTGCCAGCAGTGAACTCCAGGGCCGGGGCTACACCTTC
cdr3_aa: CASSELQGRGYTF
d_call: -
v_call: TRBV6-1
clone_size: -
j_call: TRBJ1-2

cdr3_nt: TGCGCCAGCAGCCGACCGGGACAGGGGACCCTAGCGGGGGTCACCGGGGAGCTGTTTTTT
cdr3_aa: CASSRPGQGTLAGVTGELFF
d_call: -
v_call: TRBV4-1
clone_size: few
j_call: TRBJ2-2

cdr3_nt: TGTGCCAGCAGCTTGGCAGGGATGTTGGACGAGCAGTACTTC
cdr3_aa: CASSLAGMLDEQYF
d_call: -
v_call: TRBV5-5
clone_size: few
j_call: TRBJ2-7

cdr3_nt: TGTGCCAGCAGCTTATTCCAATATAATTCACCCCTCCACTTT
cdr3_aa: CASSLFQYNSPLHF
d_call: -
v_call: TRBV13
clone_size: -
j_call: TRBJ1-6

cdr3_nt: TGTGCCAGCAAGGAACCTGGGCGGGGACAGGGGGATGAGCAGTTCTTC
cdr3_aa: CASKEPGRGQGDEQFF
d_call: TRBD1
v_call: TRBV2
clone_size: -
j_call: TRBJ2-1

cdr3_nt: TGTGCCAGCAAAACTAGCGGGGGTCGGGATGAGCAGTTCTTC
cdr3_aa: CASKTSGGRDEQFF
d_call: TRBD2
v_call: TRBV2
clone_size: -
j_call: TRBJ2-1

cdr3_nt: TGCGCCAGCAGCCAAGATCGGCTAGCGGGGGCTTACTACAATGAGCAGTTCTTC
cdr3_aa: CASSQDRLAGAYYNEQFF
d_call: TRBD2
v_call: TRBV4-3
clone_size: medium-sized
j_call: TRBJ2-1

cdr3_nt: TGTGCCAGCAGTGAAAGGGGACAGGGCCTCATTAGCACAGATACGCAGTATTTT
cdr3_aa: CASSERGQGLISTDTQYF
d_call: TRBD1
v_call: TRBV2
clone_size: -
j_call: TRBJ2-3

cdr3_nt: TGTGCCAGTAATCATCAGGGGAAAGCAACTAATGAAAAACTGTTTTTT
cdr3_aa: CASNHQGKATNEKLFF
d_call: -
v_call: TRBV19
clone_size: -
j_call: TRBJ1-4

cdr3_nt: TGCAGCGTCGGGACTAGCGGGGAAGAGACCCAGTACTTC
cdr3_aa: CSVGTSGEETQYF
d_call: TRBD2
v_call: TRBV29-1
clone_size: -
j_call: TRBJ2-5

cdr3_nt: TGTGCCAGCAGTGCAGCGGAGACCACAGATACGCAGTATTTT
cdr3_aa: CASSAAETTDTQYF
d_call: -
v_call: TRBV2
clone_size: once
j_call: TRBJ2-3

cdr3_nt: TGTGCCAGCAGAGTGGGACTAGCGGGGTACTCCTACGAGCAGTACTTC
cdr3_aa: CASRVGLAGYSYEQYF
d_call: TRBD2
v_call: TRBV7-2
clone_size: -
j_call: TRBJ2-7

cdr3_nt: TGCGCCAGCAGCCAAGAAATAGAGGGAAACTATGGCTACACCTTC
cdr3_aa: CASSQEIEGNYGYTF
d_call: -
v_call: TRBV4-3
clone_size: once
j_call: TRBJ1-2

cdr3_nt: TGTGCCAGCAGCCGTGCGGGGGGGTCCTACAATGAGCAGTTCTTC
cdr3_aa: CASSRAGGSYNEQFF
d_call: TRBD2
v_call: TRBV2
clone_size: -
j_call: TRBJ2-1

cdr3_nt: TGCAGCGCAACCGGACTAGCGGGGGGGACAGATACGCAGTATTTT
cdr3_aa: CSATGLAGGTDTQYF
d_call: TRBD2
v_call: TRBV29-1
clone_size: -
j_call: TRBJ2-3

cdr3_nt: TGTGCCAGCAGCACCCCCGGGGGGGGCACAGATACGCAGTATTTT
cdr3_aa: CASSTPGGGTDTQYF
d_call: TRBD2
v_call: TRBV5-4
clone_size: -
j_call: TRBJ2-3

cdr3_nt: TGTGCCAGCAGCTTGGGAGGGACAGGGCACTACAATGAGCAGTTCTTC
cdr3_aa: CASSLGGTGHYNEQFF
d_call: TRBD1
v_call: TRBV5-6
clone_size: -
j_call: TRBJ2-1

cdr3_nt: TGTGCCAGCAGCGAGGGACTAGCCTATTCACCCCTCCACTTT
cdr3_aa: CASSEGLAYSPLHF
d_call: -
v_call: TRBV9
clone_size: -
j_call: TRBJ1-6

cdr3_nt: TGTGCCAGTAACCACGGACAGACGAACACTGAAGCTTTCTTT
cdr3_aa: CASNHGQTNTEAFF
d_call: -
v_call: TRBV19
clone_size: -
j_call: TRBJ1-1

cdr3_nt: TGTGCCAGCAGTTACATGGGCAGAGATGAAAAACTGTTTTTT
cdr3_aa: CASSYMGRDEKLFF
d_call: -
v_call: TRBV6-5
clone_size: -
j_call: TRBJ1-4

cdr3_nt: TGCGCCAGCAGCCCCCGGACTAGCGGCCCCGGGGAGCTGTTTTTT
cdr3_aa: CASSPRTSGPGELFF
d_call: TRBD2
v_call: TRBV4-3
clone_size: -
j_call: TRBJ2-2

cdr3_nt: TGTGCCAGCAGCCAAGGCCTGACTAGCGGGGCGGGGGAGACCCAGTACTTC
cdr3_aa: CASSQGLTSGAGETQYF
d_call: TRBD2
v_call: TRBV4-2
clone_size: -
j_call: TRBJ2-5

cdr3_nt: TGTGCCAGCAGCTGGACAGTGTATGGCTACACCTTC
cdr3_aa: CASSWTVYGYTF
d_call: -
v_call: TRBV11-2
clone_size: -
j_call: TRBJ1-2

cdr3_nt: TGTGCCAGCAGCCGGGCAGGGTACAATCAGCCCCAGCATTTT
cdr3_aa: CASSRAGYNQPQHF
d_call: -
v_call: TRBV14
clone_size: -
j_call: TRBJ1-5

cdr3_nt: TGTGCCAGTAGTACAAACAGGGGGGGGTTTAGCAATCAGCCCCAGCATTTT
cdr3_aa: CASSTNRGGFSNQPQHF
d_call: TRBD1
v_call: TRBV19
clone_size: -
j_call: TRBJ1-5

cdr3_nt: TGTGCCAGCGAGGAATCCGGGACAGGGGTATCACCCCTCCACTTT
cdr3_aa: CASEESGTGVSPLHF
d_call: TRBD1
v_call: TRBV7-9
clone_size: -
j_call: TRBJ1-6

cdr3_nt: TGTGCCATCAGGGGCAGGGCGAATCAGCCCCAGCATTTT
cdr3_aa: CAIRGRANQPQHF
d_call: -
v_call: TRBV10-3
clone_size: -
j_call: TRBJ1-5

cdr3_nt: TGTGCCAGCAGACGAACGACAGGGGCGGACTATGGCTACACCTTC
cdr3_aa: CASRRTTGADYGYTF
d_call: TRBD1
v_call: TRBV7-2
clone_size: -
j_call: TRBJ1-2

cdr3_nt: TGCGCCAGCAGCTTGCAGGGAGGTACTAACTATGGCTACACCTTC
cdr3_aa: CASSLQGGTNYGYTF
d_call: -
v_call: TRBV5-1
clone_size: -
j_call: TRBJ1-2

cdr3_nt: TGTGCCAGCAGTGAAAGCCAGCGGGGCAAGAATGAGCAGTTCTTC
cdr3_aa: CASSESQRGKNEQFF
d_call: TRBD2
v_call: TRBV2
clone_size: -
j_call: TRBJ2-1

cdr3_nt: TGTGCCAGCTCACCGGGACTAGACTCCTACAATGAGCAGTTCTTC
cdr3_aa: CASSPGLDSYNEQFF
d_call: TRBD2
v_call: TRBV18
clone_size: -
j_call: TRBJ2-1

cdr3_nt: TGTGCCAGCAGCTTCTGGTCAGGGGACTATAATTCGCCCCTCCACTTT
cdr3_aa: CASSFWSGDYNSPLHF
d_call: -
v_call: TRBV7-9
clone_size: few
j_call: TRBJ1-6

cdr3_nt: TGTGCCAGCAGCTTAGTTGCAGGGGGCACGAACAAACTGTTTTTT
cdr3_aa: CASSLVAGGTNKLFF
d_call: TRBD1
v_call: TRBV7-9
clone_size: -
j_call: TRBJ1-4

cdr3_nt: TGCGCCAGCAGCTTGGGAGCGGGGGGATACACAGATACGCAGTATTTT
cdr3_aa: CASSLGAGGYTDTQYF
d_call: TRBD2
v_call: TRBV5-1
clone_size: -
j_call: TRBJ2-3

cdr3_nt: TGTGCCAGTAGTATACAGGGGCCGCGCACTGAAGCTTTCTTT
cdr3_aa: CASSIQGPRTEAFF
d_call: -
v_call: TRBV19
clone_size: -
j_call: TRBJ1-1

cdr3_nt: TGTGCCAGCAGCTCCCCCTTGGGGGGGCGGGCTGAGCAGTTCTTC
cdr3_aa: CASSSPLGGRAEQFF
d_call: -
v_call: TRBV7-9
clone_size: -
j_call: TRBJ2-1

cdr3_nt: TGTGCCAGCAGTAGGTCCGGGTCCCTCAATCAGCCCCAGCATTTT
cdr3_aa: CASSRSGSLNQPQHF
d_call: -
v_call: TRBV28
clone_size: -
j_call: TRBJ1-5

cdr3_nt: TGTGCCAGCAGCCACAACCTGAACACTGAAGCTTTCTTT
cdr3_aa: CASSHNLNTEAFF
d_call: -
v_call: TRBV6-1
clone_size: -
j_call: TRBJ1-1

cdr3_nt: TGTGCCAGCAGCCCTAAGGGGGGGGTTAATTCACCCCTCCACTTT
cdr3_aa: CASSPKGGVNSPLHF
d_call: -
v_call: TRBV6-5
clone_size: -
j_call: TRBJ1-6